This TCR beta chain was obtained from a study of Ad26.COV2.S vaccination and SARS-CoV-2 variants. Study-wide findings and caveats: Recipients given vaccine exceeded placebo recipients in spike-specific TCR breadth.

Treatment given: around 19 received Ad26.COV2.S at low or high dose, single or two shots; roughly five received placebo; per-sample allocation not given. Samples came from day 63 after the first vaccine or placebo injection. Sequencing was performed with immunoSEQ multiplex PCR; in TCRdb, only in-frame clones are kept and a portion is missing. The data show about 480,000 clones, roughly 87% seen once. This clone was observed once. Its antigen is unidentified. Germline lookup yields CDR1 SGHNT and CDR2 YYREEE (reference sequence). Trimming took 6 bases from V and 7 from J; bases not matched to a gene: 12. The CDR3 consists of 16 residues.

The sequences come from peripheral blood, collected in a trial of Ad26.COV2.S vaccine versus placebo. This TCR derives from a person between 18 and 59 years old who received the Ad26.COV2.S COVID-19 vaccine or a placebo. J is TRBJ2-2 and V is TRBV5-4; 10 nucleotides match TRBD2. The CDR3 loop reads CASTPGLAGEVGELFF. The CDR3 region has the DNA TGTGCCAGCACCCCAGGCCTAGCGGGAGAGGTCGGGGAGCTGTTTTTT.